This TCR beta chain was sequenced for a study of cytomegalovirus exposure and HLA in healthy donors. This PCR relied on a set of 60 Vbeta primers and 13 Jbeta primers. TCRdb's copy holds only in-frame clones and misses some; the assay was immunoSEQ multiplex PCR. The sample consists of 150,000 to 200,000 clones, more than 65% of them appearing once. Germline V gives CDR1 SNHLY, CDR2 FYNNEI. V lost 5 bases and J lost 3, with 10 bases in between. This CDR3 region has 13 residues. The J gene is TRBJ1-1, the V gene TRBV2, with D uncertain. The specimen was PBMCs. This TCR was sampled from a man aged 45-65 years in good health and CMV-seropositive. Written as DNA, the CDR3 is TGTGCCAGCAGTCCTGAGGGTTACACTGAAGCTTTCTTT. Translated: CASSPEGYTEAFF.